A selection of T cell receptor beta chains follows, all from one sample in a study of T cell repertoires in cytomegalovirus infection. These receptors have no identified antigens. TCRdb itself ran the reads through MiXCR, one entry per CDR3 protein. The profile covers approximately 600,000 distinct CDR3 sequences, with 40% appearing a single time and about half taken by the ten largest. Sequencing was performed on cultured PBMCs, taken from culture after CMV antigen stimulation. The receptor set was obtained from a human donor in good health (CMV status not recorded). Some clones in this sample may be carry-over from other donors' samples. The conserved cysteine and the conserved F or W are not part of the CDR3 here. The D gene is left open where the match is weak.

D	V	J	CDR3
TRBD1	TRBV10-3	TRBJ2-7	AIKQQGSSYEQY
TRBD2	TRBV5-6	TRBJ2-1	ASSLDRGTTDYNEQF
.	TRBV19	TRBJ2-6	ASKGDSGANVLT
TRBD1	TRBV27	TRBJ2-7	ASSPGTGYEQY
.	TRBV7-2	TRBJ2-2	ASSPNPGDTGELF
TRBD1	TRBV2	TRBJ1-5	ASRGQRNSNQPQH
TRBD2	TRBV6-5	TRBJ2-3	ASSYSPSGGEDTQY
TRBD1	TRBV24-1	TRBJ1-5	ATSDYRGQPQH
.	TRBV7-9	TRBJ1-1	ASIAVQGGVAF
.	TRBV7-9	TRBJ2-1	ASSFVRVDEQF
.	TRBV7-7	TRBJ2-1	ASSLTPGRNEQF
TRBD1	TRBV3-1	TRBJ1-5	ASSQGQGGLNQPQH
TRBD2	TRBV7-8	TRBJ2-2	ASSPSRLAGGPNTGELF
TRBD2	TRBV9	TRBJ2-3	ASSVGGRGGVDTQY
.	TRBV6-2/TRBV6-3	TRBJ2-7	ASTGLPSYEQY
TRBD2	TRBV28	TRBJ2-7	ASSLTGGAAYEQY
TRBD1	TRBV11-2	TRBJ2-6	ASSLDFGDSSGANVLT
.	TRBV7-7	TRBJ1-1	ASSSLPQGADTEAF
TRBD1	TRBV7-4	TRBJ1-1	ASSSTGTANTEAF
TRBD1	TRBV19	TRBJ2-7	ASSGQGLSEQY
.	TRBV12-3/TRBV12-4	TRBJ1-3	ASSLLSSGNTIY
.	TRBV4-2	TRBJ1-1	ASSQVGWSNRVKNTEAF
TRBD1	TRBV6-8	TRBJ1-2	ASSTTGGSRYGYT
.	TRBV28	TRBJ2-7	ASSSSGAEQY
TRBD2	TRBV12-3/TRBV12-4	TRBJ2-5	ASSLALAGGPGQETQY
TRBD2	TRBV6-2/TRBV6-3	TRBJ2-7	ASSFGSGSYEQY
TRBD1	TRBV6-5	TRBJ2-1	ASSRGQGGNEQF
TRBD2	TRBV12-3/TRBV12-4	TRBJ2-4	ATSGGGGIQY
.	TRBV7-9	TRBJ2-1	ASSHRNGAYNEQF
.	TRBV6-5	TRBJ1-4	ASSYSDSGEKLF
TRBD1	TRBV12-3/TRBV12-4	TRBJ1-1	ASSRDRPGLTEAF
TRBD1	TRBV7-6	TRBJ2-7	ASSLFGTGFHEQY
.	TRBV27	TRBJ2-2	ASSWPVTGELF
.	TRBV5-6	TRBJ2-2	ASSSTGYTGELF
TRBD1	TRBV20-1	TRBJ1-5	SAHRGPGQPQH
.	TRBV7-3	TRBJ2-2	ASSLDVNTGELF
TRBD1	TRBV4-1	TRBJ1-2	ASSQGESGGDYGYT
.	TRBV18	TRBJ2-7	ASSLSGEVAYEQY
TRBD2	TRBV20-1	TRBJ2-3	SAALGTSGDLTDTQY
.	TRBV28	TRBJ1-5	ASNSPGGGQPQH
.	TRBV27	TRBJ2-2	ASRPPGGLRTGELF
TRBD2	TRBV7-9	TRBJ2-5	ASSLVLGGDETQY
.	TRBV3-1	TRBJ2-2	ASSQGSNTGELF
.	TRBV20-1	TRBJ2-4	SAEDIAKNIQY
TRBD1	TRBV19	TRBJ1-1	ASSSQGVTEAF
.	TRBV7-2	TRBJ2-6	ASSQQGIPGANVLT
.	TRBV19	TRBJ2-1	ASSLGSLSYNEQF
TRBD1	TRBV6-8	TRBJ1-6	ASRVRDSVNSPLH
TRBD1	TRBV7-8	TRBJ2-2	ASSRDRTGELF
.	TRBV7-2	TRBJ1-3	ASSLRTSGNTIY
.	TRBV28	TRBJ1-5	ASSSFLPDNQPQH
.	TRBV7-6	TRBJ2-3	ASSPLVLLDTQY
.	TRBV4-3	TRBJ2-1	ASSQGTVRGDEQF
.	TRBV19	TRBJ1-2	ASKGLTPGGFNYGYT